Shown below are 20 T cell receptor beta chains from a single sample sequenced in a study of TIL therapy for anti-PD-1-resistant metastatic lung cancer. Sequencing used immunoSEQ v3. The protocol was immunoSEQ multiplex PCR, while the TCRdb copy is restricted to in-frame clones and leaves out a portion. Here the sample spans tens of thousands of clones, 70% to 75% being singletons. Time point meaning: pre-treatment sample, taken before nivolumab and TIL therapy. The sample consisted of blood, taken at baseline. Receptor source: a person between 25 and 80 years old with non-small cell lung cancer.

This sequence joins TRBV2 and TRBJ2-7; the match to TRBD2 covers 9 bases. V gave up 4 bases and J gave up 3 bases; unmatched junction bases: 7. Germline V lookup: CDR1 SNHLY, CDR2 FYNNEI. The CDR3 is made up of 15 amino acids. The DNA for the CDR3 is TGTGCCAGCAGTGCTAGCGGGATTAGATTCTACGAGCAGTACTTC. This sequence encodes CASSASGIRFYEQYF.

V and J are TRBV9 and TRBJ1-4; TRBD1 is a possible D gene (6 bases). V was trimmed by 1 base and J by 5 bases, leaving 12 bases between them. This CDR3 is built from 15 residues. Germline CDR1 reads SGDLS; CDR2 reads YYNGEE. The chain's CDR3 is CASSVMGQVNEKLFF. Here the CDR3 DNA reads TGTGCCAGCAGCGTAATGGGACAAGTAAATGAAAAACTGTTTTTT.

This clone was counted a single time. V gene TRBV5-1 combines with J gene TRBJ1-1; D gene ambiguous. Deletions cut 4 bases from V and 7 bases from J, with 8 bases between. CDR3 length equals 11 residues. Per the germline V gene, CDR1 is SGHRS and CDR2 is YFSETQ. CDR3 loop: CASSRDLEAFF. Written as DNA, the CDR3 is TGCGCCAGCAGCCGAGATCTTGAAGCTTTCTTT.

V is TRBV23-1 and J is TRBJ2-7; D is possibly TRBD2 (5 bases). TRBV23-1 is an ORF for which the function is uncertain. The V and J ends lost 3 bases and 0 bases respectively, with 12 bases between them. The CDR3 totals 15 residues. The CDR3 DNA is TGCGCCAGCAGTCACGGCGGGCCTCTCTCCTACGAGCAGTACTTC. Translation gives CASSHGGPLSYEQYF.

The chain combines TRBV6-5 with TRBJ2-7; 8 positions match TRBD1. The CDR3 runs 15 residues. The J segment lost 4 bases and the V segment lost 0 bases, leaving 5 bases of the junction unmatched. Germline V gene sequence: CDR1 MNHEY, CDR2 SVGAGI. The CDR3 reads CASSYSSGQAYEQYF. The CDR3 DNA reads TGTGCCAGCAGTTACTCCTCGGGACAGGCGTACGAGCAGTACTTC.

The chain carries TRBV5-1 and TRBJ2-7, with 8 bases that match TRBD1. Germline CDR1 and CDR2: SGHRS and YFSETQ. With V trimmed by 0 bases and J by 0 bases, 2 bases remained unmatched. This CDR3 contains 15 residues. CDR3 loop: CASSLGQGHSYEQYF. The CDR3, as DNA: TGCGCCAGCAGCTTGGGACAGGGGCACTCCTACGAGCAGTACTTC.

This clone was seen only a few times. The CDR3 sequence: CASSWTGSSYEQYF. DNA for the CDR3: TGTGCCAGCAGCTGGACAGGGAGCTCCTACGAGCAGTACTTC. The gene calls are TRBV7-2 and TRBJ2-7, with 8 nucleotides matching TRBD1. Trimming cost V 4 bases and J 0 bases; bases outside gene matches: 2. Germline assignment: CDR1 SGHTA and CDR2 FQGNSA. This CDR3 comprises 14 residues.

V is TRBV20-1 and J is TRBJ2-5; D is uncertain. Trimming took 2 bases from V and 5 from J, leaving 6 bases between them. The CDR3 spans 11 residues. Germline CDR1 reads DFQATT; CDR2 reads SNEGSKA (reference sequence). CDR3 protein: CSARTLETQYF. The DNA of the CDR3 is TGCAGTGCTAGAACATTGGAGACCCAGTACTTC.

This sequence joins TRBV6-5 and TRBJ2-3; perhaps D is TRBD1 or TRBD2 (5 bases each). This CDR3 is 16 amino acids long. Trimming removed 2 bases at V and 2 bases at J, with 14 bases between. CDR1 and CDR2 from the germline V gene are MNHEY and SVGAGI. CDR3 in DNA: TGTGCCAGCAGTTACGAGGGGAATCCCTCCACAGATACGCAGTATTTT. Its protein is CASSYEGNPSTDTQYF.

V is TRBV5-1 and J is TRBJ1-5, with 7 bases lining up with TRBD1. Germline V gene sequence: CDR1 SGHRS, CDR2 YFSETQ. The CDR3 runs to 15 residues. The V gene end was trimmed by 0 bases and the J gene end by 4 bases; junction bases not matched to a gene: 4. CDR3 in amino acids: CASSLGQGWNQPQHF. The CDR3 DNA reads as TGCGCCAGCAGCTTGGGACAGGGTTGGAATCAGCCCCAGCATTTT.

V and J are TRBV2 and TRBJ1-2; maybe TRBD1 (6 bases). The CDR3 is 18 residues long. CDR1 SNHLY and CDR2 FYNNEI come from the germline V gene. V lost 0 bases, J lost 7 bases, and 24 bases lay in between. CDR3 region: CASSEAAQSGGRRFGYTF. In nucleotides, the CDR3 is TGTGCCAGCAGTGAAGCAGCCCAATCGGGGGGGCGGCGGTTTGGCTACACCTTC.

V is TRBV5-1 and J is TRBJ1-4; 9 positions agree with TRBD1. From germline, CDR1 is SGHRS and CDR2 YFSETQ. V gave up 4 bases and J gave up 7 bases; unmatched junction bases: 8. This CDR3 comprises 15 residues. The CDR3 DNA reads TGCGCCAGCAGCGCCTCCGGGACAGGGTCTGAAAAACTGTTTTTT. This encodes CASSASGTGSEKLFF.

This clone came up once. The rearrangement joins TRBV30 to TRBJ1-3; TRBD1 matches at 8 bases. Germline V gene data show CDR1 as GTSNPN and CDR2 as SVGIG (reference sequence). CDR3 length: 15 residues. V lost 4 bases to trimming and J lost 1 base; unmatched junction nucleotides: 6. The CDR3 is CAWNRDRLSGNTIYF. The CDR3 DNA sequence: TGTGCCTGGAATAGGGACAGGTTGTCTGGAAACACCATATATTTT.

J is TRBJ1-1 and V is TRBV7-2; TRBD1 aligns across 7 bases. The J segment lost 8 bases and the V segment lost 1 base, leaving 7 bases of the junction unmatched. The CDR3 consists of 14 residues. CDR1 SGHTA and CDR2 FQGNSA come from the germline V gene. The CDR3 here is CASSLGLTGYEAFF. DNA for the CDR3: TGTGCCAGCAGCTTAGGCCTGACAGGGTACGAAGCTTTCTTT.

The chain recombines TRBV6-5 with TRBJ1-4; D is ambiguous. V lost 7 bases to trimming and J lost 3 bases, with 15 bases between them. Looked up from germline, CDR1 is MNHEY and CDR2 is SVGAGI. CDR3 size: 15 residues. CDR3 DNA: TGTGCCAGCAAACCGTACTCGGGGTCTAATGAAAAACTGTTTTTT. Translating it yields CASKPYSGSNEKLFF.

The chain joins TRBV30 to TRBJ2-3; D assignment may be TRBD1 or TRBD2 (5 bases each). CDR1 GTSNPN and CDR2 SVGIG come from the germline V gene (reference sequence). Trimming pared 2 bases from V and 7 bases from J, leaving 13 bases between. The CDR3 extends over 13 amino acids. The CDR3 DNA is TGTGCCTGGAGTCTCTGGGACCTAAATACGCAGTATTTT. Protein: CAWSLWDLNTQYF. The full variable domain, with the rest looked up from reference TRBV30 and TRBJ2-3, is SQTIHQWPATLVQPVGSPLSLECTVEGTSNPNLYWYRQAAGRGLQLLFYSVGIGQISSEVPQNLSASRPQDRQFILSSKKLLLSDSGFYLCAWSLWDLNTQYFGPGTRLTVL.

The rearrangement uses TRBV18 and TRBJ1-2, with D possibly matching TRBD1 (5 bases). Germline lookup yields CDR1 KGHSH and CDR2 LQKENI. The CDR3 runs to 13 residues. Trimming removed 1 base at V and 8 bases at J, with 11 bases between. CDR3 DNA: TGTGCCAGCTCACCACAGGCAGGGAACGGCTACACCTTC. Amino acids: CASSPQAGNGYTF.

V gene TRBV6-1 combines with J gene TRBJ1-2; D remains unclear. The CDR3 is 11 residues long. With 10 bases removed from V and 8 bases from J, the gap between germline ends came to 14 bases. Looked up from germline, CDR1 is MNHNS and CDR2 is SASEGT. The DNA for the CDR3 is TGTGCCACCAGACCTGCGTTGGGCTACACCTTC. This codes for CATRPALGYTF.

The J gene is TRBJ2-1, the V gene TRBV19; a possible D gene is TRBD1 (6 bases). The V gene lost 2 bases and the J gene lost 4 bases, with 12 bases spanning the gap. This CDR3 spans 15 amino acids. CDR1 is LNHDA, CDR2 SQIVND, per germline (reference sequence). The CDR3 coding sequence is TGTGCCAGTAGTATACGACAGGCGAATTACAATGAGCAGTTCTTC. It yields the protein CASSIRQANYNEQFF.

The chain recombines TRBV5-1 with TRBJ2-2; 12 bases match TRBD2. CDR3 size: 16 residues. Per the germline V gene, CDR1 is SGHRS and CDR2 is YFSETQ. V trimming: 3 bases; J trimming: 5 bases; junction bases outside the gene matches: 5. CDR3 in DNA: TGCGCCAGCAGCTCTTCTAGCGGGAGGGTGACCGGGGAGCTGTTTTTT. Its protein is CASSSSSGRVTGELFF. Full variable domain (rest looked up from reference TRBV5-1 and TRBJ2-2): KAGVTQTPRYLIKTRGQQVTLSCSPISGHRSVSWYQQTPGQGLQFLFEYFSETQRNKGNFPGRFSGRQFSNSRSEMNVSTLELGDSALYLCASSSSSGRVTGELFFGEGSRLTVL.